This TCR beta chain was observed in a study of immune heterogeneity within non-small cell lung tumors. Looking at the study overall: There were a handful of squamous cell carcinomas, about 9 non-squamous carcinomas and 1 tumor not otherwise specified.

The starting template was genomic DNA from bulk tumor, around 610 ng per sample. Multiple biopsies spaced far apart were taken from each primary tumor during surgery. Each patient presented with untreated, newly diagnosed non-small cell lung cancer and received curative surgery. A first 10-cycle multiplex round used 32 V-gene and 13 J-gene primers on TCR beta CDR3. TCRdb used MiXCR to reprocess the multiplex PCR reads, holding one entry per CDR3 protein. The sample includes approximately 31,000 distinct CDR3 sequences, around 28% of them seen just once. The CDR3 contains 13 residues. Per germline, CDR1 SGHNT and CDR2 YYREEE (reference sequence). The V gene lost 0 bases and the J gene lost 4 bases, with 8 bases spanning the gap.

The specimen was lung tumor tissue. The receptor was isolated from a man aged 40-49 years with non-small cell lung cancer. V is TRBV5-4 and J is TRBJ2-7; maybe TRBD1 (5 bases). The CDR3 DNA reads as TGTGCCAGCAGCTTGGAGTCAGGGTACGAGCAGTACTTC. It is translated as CASSLESGYEQYF.